This T cell receptor (beta chain) was obtained from a study of control samples from healthy donors and cancer patients. This CDR3 is built from 16 residues. Germline loops: CDR1 SGHAT, CDR2 FQNNGV. Trimming took 5 bases from V and 0 from J, leaving 13 bases between them. TCRdb's table, derived via immunoSEQ multiplex PCR, lists solely in-frame clones and lacks some. The profile shows about 71,000 clones, roughly 90% of them singletons. The TCR originated in a man aged 60 to 69 with lung cancer. Sequencing input: PBMCs. The genes are TRBV11-2 and TRBJ2-2; D may be TRBD2 (6 bases). The CDR3 DNA reads TGTGCCAGCAGCGGAACGGGCGGGGCGAACACCGGGGAGCTGTTTTTT. This gives the protein CASSGTGGANTGELFF.